This T cell receptor beta chain was captured by sequencing in a study of cytomegalovirus exposure and HLA in healthy donors. Study results and limitations: Accounts indicate the classifier identified cytomegalovirus status with strong specificity and sensitivity. Over 150 TCR beta chains were listed as cytomegalovirus-associated. TCR beta chain V- and J-gene trimming was linked, in a later analysis, to a missense variant in DCLRE1C. In a later analysis, several top co-occurrence clusters appeared linked to parvovirus B19, influenza, CMV and Epstein-Barr virus.

This PCR relied on a set of 60 Vbeta primers and 13 Jbeta primers. The method was immunoSEQ multiplex PCR; TCRdb's version includes in-frame clones alone and lacks a portion of them. Of 150,000 to 200,000 clones listed, more than 75% are singletons. Germline values: CDR1 MNHEY, CDR2 SMNVEV (reference sequence). The CDR3 extends over 13 amino acids. V was pared by 8 bases and J by 1 base, with 3 bases of the junction left unmatched. Concerning this clone: Its specificity is not known.

Sequencing input: PBMCs. The sequence derives from a girl aged 2-10 years in good health and CMV-seropositive. The chain combines TRBV27 with TRBJ2-7, with 9 positions matching TRBD2. CDR3 in amino acids: CASGTSGSYEQYF. CDR3 DNA sequence: TGTGCCAGCGGAACTAGCGGGTCCTACGAGCAGTACTTC.